The 15 T cell receptor beta chains listed next were all sequenced from one sample in a study of T cells in Graves' hyperthyroidism and ophthalmopathy. The source material, RNA transcripts, was used to amplify TCR beta CDR3 regions. The study used the HTBI primer set for a first-round RT-PCR of the TCR CDR3. TCRdb independently ran MiXCR on the multiplex PCR reads; one entry per CDR3 protein. The profile shows around 300,000 distinct CDR3 sequences, 10% to 15% of them singletons. Material: blood. The receptors here all came from a woman aged 25-40 years with Graves' hyperthyroidism that later progressed to Graves' ophthalmopathy.

The chain is built from TRBV28 and TRBJ1-2; D is possibly TRBD1 (6 bases). Trimming stripped 4 bases from V and 8 bases from J, with 14 bases between. CDR3 size: 13 residues. Germline V gene data show CDR1 as MDHEN and CDR2 as SYDVKM. Here the CDR3 reads CASSYLGQPGYTF. DNA of the CDR3: TGTGCCAGCAGTTACCTAGGACAGCCAGGCTACACCTTC.

This clonotype has ten or more counts. The chain uses TRBV6-1 and TRBJ2-1; D possibly corresponds to TRBD1 (6 bases). CDR3 length equals 16 residues. Germline V gene sequence: CDR1 MNHNS, CDR2 SASEGT. Trimming pared 5 bases from V and 3 bases from J, leaving 17 bases between. This CDR3 reads CASSYRTARFYNEQFF. The CDR3 DNA sequence: TGTGCCAGCAGTTACAGGACAGCCCGTTTCTACAATGAGCAGTTCTTC.

This clonotype has a count of ten or more. The rearrangement uses TRBV7-9 and TRBJ2-7, with 9 nucleotides matching TRBD2. CDR1 is SEHNR and CDR2 is FQNEAQ in the germline V gene (reference sequence). There are 13 residues in the CDR3. V was clipped by 9 bases and J by 0 bases; unmatched bases: 3. The CDR3 loop reads CASRLADSYEQYF. In nucleotides, the CDR3 is TGTGCCAGTCGACTAGCGGACTCCTACGAGCAGTACTTC.

The gene calls are TRBV6-1 and TRBJ2-7; TRBD2 agrees at 16 bases. Germline CDR1 MNHNS, CDR2 SASEGT. The length of the CDR3 is 15 residues. Losses at the gene ends were 8 bases for V and 4 bases for J; bases not matched to a gene: 5. The CDR3 DNA reads TGTGCCAGCCAGGGACTAGCGGGAGGGCCTTACGAGCAGTACTTC. Amino acids: CASQGLAGGPYEQYF.

The V gene is TRBV30, the J gene TRBJ2-1, with D possibly being TRBD1 (7 bases). V lost 0 bases and J 3 bases, leaving 12 bases between the germline ends. CDR1 GTSNPN and CDR2 SVGIG come from the germline V gene (reference sequence). CDR3 length: 15 residues. The CDR3 coding sequence is TGTGCCTGGAGTGTCAGGGGGGAAGTCTACAATGAGCAGTTCTTC. Translated: CAWSVRGEVYNEQFF. Supplemented by reference TRBV30 and TRBJ2-1, the full variable domain reads SQTIHQWPATLVQPVGSPLSLECTVEGTSNPNLYWYRQAAGRGLQLLFYSVGIGQISSEVPQNLSASRPQDRQFILSSKKLLLSDSGFYLCAWSVRGEVYNEQFFGPGTRLTVL.

The table lists this clonotype with many counts. CDR3 sequence (DNA): TGTGCCAGCAGCCTCATAGGGGAGGATACGCAGTATTTT. The encoded protein is CASSLIGEDTQYF. V and J are TRBV7-3 and TRBJ2-3; either TRBD1 or TRBD2 may fit D (5 bases each). This CDR3 has 13 amino acids. V was shortened by 5 bases and J by 6 bases, with 12 bases between the two germline ends. Per the germline V gene, CDR1 is SGHTA and CDR2 is FQGTGA.

This clonotype has ten or more counts. This rearrangement joins TRBV6-5 to TRBJ2-2; no firm D call. The CDR3 runs 15 residues. Germline lookup yields CDR1 MNHEY and CDR2 SVGAGI. The V end lost 0 bases, the J end lost 4 bases, and 9 bases lay between the germline ends. The CDR3 here is CASSYSGEPTGELFF. CDR3 DNA sequence: TGTGCCAGCAGTTACTCAGGAGAACCCACCGGGGAGCTGTTTTTT.

The V call is TRBV6-2 or TRBV6-3, the J call TRBJ1-6; D uncertain. CDR1 is MNHEY, CDR2 SVGEGT, per germline. The CDR3 totals 20 residues. V was clipped by 0 bases and J by 0 bases, with 18 bases between them. The DNA for the CDR3 is TGTGCCAGCAGTTACTCGAACGGGCGACAACGATTCTCCTATAATTCACCCCTCCACTTT. It codes for CASSYSNGRQRFSYNSPLHF.

Ten or more counts support this clonotype. The V gene is TRBV7-2, the J gene TRBJ1-2; D not resolved. This CDR3 contains 13 residues. Germline V gene data show CDR1 as SGHTA and CDR2 as FQGNSA. Trimming took off 3 bases at V and 4 bases at J, with 9 bases between the two ends. In DNA form, the CDR3 reads TGTGCCAGCAGCTTCGCAGACCTCTATGGCTACACCTTC. Amino acids: CASSFADLYGYTF.

The chain joins TRBV7-2 to TRBJ2-2; D is possibly TRBD1 or TRBD2 (5 bases each). This CDR3 spans 15 amino acids. Germline V gene sequence: CDR1 SGHTA, CDR2 FQGNSA. V was trimmed by 1 base and J by 6 bases, leaving 12 bases between them. CDR3 amino acids: CASSLDGRGSGELFF. The CDR3 DNA is TGTGCCAGCAGCTTAGACGGTCGGGGCTCCGGGGAGCTGTTTTTT.

This clonotype was recorded at least ten times. This CDR3 reads CATGPGSGSNQPQHF. CDR3 in DNA: TGTGCCACCGGACCAGGGAGTGGGAGCAATCAGCCCCAGCATTTT. J is TRBJ1-5 and V is TRBV24-1; D is perhaps TRBD1 (5 bases). From germline, CDR1 is KGHDR and CDR2 SFDVKD. This CDR3 contains 15 residues. V gave up 9 bases and J gave up 1 base, with 15 bases separating them.

This clonotype was counted ten times or more. The chain has TRBV3-1 and TRBJ1-2, with D unclear. The V gene lost 4 bases and the J gene lost 2 bases, with 8 bases spanning the gap. Germline CDR1 and CDR2: LGHDT and YNNKEL (reference sequence). The CDR3 contains 13 residues. The DNA for the CDR3 is TGTGCCAGCAGCCCCGGGCCCAACTATGGCTACACCTTC. Translated: CASSPGPNYGYTF.

This clonotype has at least ten counts. One junction end disagrees with the germline gene, perhaps due to a read error. CDR3 nucleotides: TGTGCTAGCAGCACAGGACAGGGGGCAAAGACCCAGTACTTC. Amino acid sequence: CASSTGQGAKTQYF. The gene calls are TRBV7-7 and TRBJ2-5; 11 nucleotides line up with TRBD1. Germline assignment: CDR1 SSHAT and CDR2 FNYEAQ (reference sequence). This CDR3 comprises 14 residues.

Ten or more counts support this clonotype. The genes are TRBV6-1 and TRBJ2-1, with D perhaps matching TRBD1 (5 bases). This CDR3 is 12 amino acids long. Trimming stripped 4 bases from V and 6 bases from J, with 7 bases between. Germline loops: CDR1 MNHNS, CDR2 SASEGT. The CDR3 protein is CASSGRVNEQFF. Written as DNA, the CDR3 is TGTGCCAGCAGTGGCAGGGTCAATGAGCAGTTCTTC.

The table lists this clonotype with many counts. The CDR3 is CSARGTAYNEQFF. The CDR3, as DNA: TGCAGTGCTAGGGGGACAGCCTACAATGAGCAGTTCTTC. The chain recombines TRBV20-1 with TRBJ2-1; 7 nucleotides agree with TRBD1. The junction had 1 base not matched to a gene; V was cut back by 3 bases and J by 2 bases. The CDR3 contains 13 residues. Germline values: CDR1 DFQATT, CDR2 SNEGSKA (reference sequence).